A single sample is the source of the 24 T cell receptor beta chains below, sequenced in a study of T cell responses to AZD1222 COVID-19 vaccine. The repertoire was sequenced with immunoSEQ multiplex PCR; TCRdb's copy has only in-frame clones and lacks some. Found here are about 120,000 clones, approximately 85% of them singletons; the top ten hold approximately 5.9%. The sample in question was peripheral blood, obtained on day 0 of AZD1222 vaccination. Source of these receptors: an adult in good health.

This clone was counted between two and nine times. The genes are TRBV7-9 and TRBJ1-5; no clear D. Germline CDR1 and CDR2: SEHNR and FQNEAQ (reference sequence). The V end was cut by 3 bases, the J end by 9 bases, with 9 bases between. This CDR3 contains 12 residues. CDR3: CASSFPSTPQHF. The CDR3 DNA follows: TGTGCCAGCAGCTTTCCCTCTACGCCCCAGCATTTT. Full variable domain (rest looked up from reference TRBV7-9 and TRBJ1-5): DTGVSQNPRHKITKRGQNVTFRCDPISEHNRLYWYRQTLGQGPEFLTYFQNEAQLEKSRLLSDRFSAERPKGSFSTLEIQRTEQGDSAMYLCASSFPSTPQHFGDGTRLSIL.

This chain links TRBV18 with TRBJ1-2; no firm D call. The CDR3 is made up of 16 amino acids. The V end lost 5 bases, the J end lost 4 bases, and 20 bases lay between the germline ends. The germline V gene has CDR1 KGHSH and CDR2 LQKENI. For the CDR3, the DNA is TGTGCCAGCTCAACGCCCATGGCGGGCCGGAGCTATGGCTACACCTTC. This translates into CASSTPMAGRSYGYTF.

J is TRBJ2-2 and V is TRBV4-1; 7 bases are shared with TRBD1. After removal of 3 bases from V and 3 bases from J, the junction contained 7 bases not matched to a gene. CDR1 MGHRA and CDR2 YSYEKL come from the germline V gene. CDR3 size: 16 residues. CDR3 DNA: TGCGCCAGCAGCCACCCACAGGGGCGAGACACCGGGGAGCTGTTTTTT. It translates to CASSHPQGRDTGELFF.

In its sample, this clone was seen once. The chain couples TRBV5-4 to TRBJ1-1, with D possibly matching TRBD1 (6 bases). Germline V CDR1 and CDR2: SGHNT, YYREEE (reference sequence). The CDR3 consists of 15 residues. The V gene lost 4 bases and the J gene lost 2 bases, with 15 bases spanning the gap. In DNA, the CDR3 is TGTGCCAGCAGCCACAAGGACAGACCCAACACTGAAGCTTTCTTT. This translates into CASSHKDRPNTEAFF.

The sample holds one count of this clone. The rearrangement joins TRBV14 to TRBJ1-6; D possibly corresponds to TRBD1 (5 bases). This CDR3 spans 17 amino acids. Trimming stripped 2 bases from V and 10 bases from J, with 21 bases between. Germline V lookup: CDR1 SGHDN, CDR2 FVKESK. The DNA for the CDR3 is TGTGCCAGCAGCCAAAAAACAGGCCCACAGATAAGGTCACCCCTCCACTTT. The encoded protein is CASSQKTGPQIRSPLHF.

The V call is TRBV6-6, the J call TRBJ1-1; D is unresolved. The CDR3 loop spans 13 amino acids. The germline V gene encodes CDR1 MNHNY and CDR2 SVGAGI (reference sequence). Trimming removed 0 bases at V and 9 bases at J, with 11 bases between. The CDR3 DNA reads as TGTGCCAGCAGTTACTCCGAGGGTCTGAAAGCTTTCTTT. It is translated as CASSYSEGLKAFF.

This clone was recorded once. This chain connects TRBV27 to TRBJ1-1; the D gene is possibly TRBD1 (6 bases). The CDR3 has 15 amino acids. V lost 6 bases and J lost 11, with 25 bases in between. Germline-derived CDR1 and CDR2 are MNHEY and SMNVEV (reference sequence). CDR3 sequence reads: CASRLLKDSPRGAFF. CDR3 nucleotide sequence: TGTGCCAGCAGACTACTTAAGGACAGCCCAAGGGGGGCTTTCTTT.

The chain combines TRBV3-1 (or the pseudogene TRBV3-2) with TRBJ1-1, with 9 bases lining up with TRBD1. Per germline, CDR1 LGHDT and CDR2 YNNKEL (reference sequence). V was pared by 8 bases and J by 5 bases, with 6 bases of the junction left unmatched. The CDR3 totals 13 residues. The CDR3 sequence is CASSGTGRTEAFF. The CDR3 DNA reads as TGTGCCAGCTCGGGGACAGGGAGGACTGAAGCTTTCTTT.

The chain links TRBV4-2 to TRBJ1-5; the D is unclear. Trimming left V 0 bases short and J 7 bases short, with 7 bases between. Germline lookup yields CDR1 LGHNA and CDR2 YNFKEQ. CDR3 size: 13 residues. CDR3 in amino acids: CASSQDQGQPQHF. The CDR3 coding sequence is TGTGCCAGCAGCCAAGATCAAGGGCAGCCCCAGCATTTT.

The J gene is TRBJ1-4, the V gene TRBV4-3; 7 bases line up with TRBD1. The CDR3 covers 16 residues. The germline V gene encodes CDR1 LGHNA and CDR2 YSLEER. V was clipped by 0 bases and J by 0 bases; unmatched bases: 1. DNA for the CDR3: TGCGCCAGCAGCCAAGATCAGGGGGCAACTAATGAAAAACTGTTTTTT. Translation: CASSQDQGATNEKLFF.

The chain carries TRBV5-4 and TRBJ2-1; 12 bases map to TRBD2. V lost 4 bases and J lost 4; bases outside the gene matches: 3. There are 15 residues in the CDR3. CDR1 and CDR2 from the germline V gene are SGHNT and YYREEE (reference sequence). The CDR3 DNA follows: TGTGCCAGCAGCACCGGGACTAGCGGGTACAATGAGCAGTTCTTC. It encodes CASSTGTSGYNEQFF.

The chain couples TRBV11-3 to TRBJ2-7, with D tentatively TRBD1 (5 bases). This CDR3 contains 13 residues. The germline gives CDR1 SGHNT, CDR2 YENEEA. V lost 4 bases to trimming and J lost 3 bases, with 10 bases between them. For the CDR3, the DNA is TGTGCCAGCAGCTCCCAACAGGTCTACGAGCAGTACTTC. Its protein is CASSSQQVYEQYF.

This clone was detected only a few times. The V call is TRBV10-3, the J call TRBJ1-6; D might be TRBD1 (6 bases). Between the trimmed V and J ends, which lost 0 bases and 6 bases, there was a span of 12 bases. The germline CDR1 and CDR2 sequences are ENHRY and SYGVKD. This CDR3 contains 16 residues. CDR3 coding DNA: TGTGCCATCAGTGAGTCACCTACAGGGCTTAATTCACCCCTCCACTTT. This codes for CAISESPTGLNSPLHF.

This clone has more than one count but fewer than ten. The genes are TRBV18 and TRBJ2-4; D is uncertain. The ends were cut back, 2 bases at V and 5 bases at J, with 7 bases in the middle. This CDR3 contains 13 residues. In germline, CDR1 is KGHSH, CDR2 LQKENI. The chain's CDR3 is CASSPFPENIQYF. The DNA of the CDR3 is TGTGCCAGCTCACCATTCCCAGAAAACATTCAGTACTTC.

The genes are TRBV9 and TRBJ1-1, with D possibly TRBD1 on 5 matching bases. CDR1 is SGDLS, CDR2 YYNGEE, per germline. The ends were cut back, 0 bases at V and 4 bases at J, with 16 bases in the middle. The CDR3 covers 16 residues. The CDR3, as DNA: TGTGCCAGCAGCGTAGCTCCAGACAGCTTGGGCACTGAAGCTTTCTTT. It is translated as CASSVAPDSLGTEAFF.

This chain joins TRBV4-2 and TRBJ1-3; D not resolved. The CDR3 sequence is 15 residues long. The ends were cut back, 5 bases at V and 1 base at J, with 12 bases in the middle. CDR1 and CDR2 (germline): LGHNA, YNFKEQ. CDR3 in amino acids: CASSSRTGSGNTIYF. CDR3 DNA sequence: TGTGCCAGCAGCTCCCGAACGGGGTCTGGAAACACCATATATTTT.

This clone came up once. CDR3 sequence (DNA): TGCGCCAGCAGCCCCTGGGTCGCCGTGAACACTGAAGCTTTCTTT. Translation: CASSPWVAVNTEAFF. J is TRBJ1-1 and V is TRBV5-1; D is undetermined. The length of the CDR3 is 15 residues. Germline loops: CDR1 SGHRS, CDR2 YFSETQ. V lost 4 bases, J lost 0 bases, and 13 bases lay in between. The full variable domain, with the rest looked up from reference TRBV5-1 and TRBJ1-1, is KAGVTQTPRYLIKTRGQQVTLSCSPISGHRSVSWYQQTPGQGLQFLFEYFSETQRNKGNFPGRFSGRQFSNSRSEMNVSTLELGDSALYLCASSPWVAVNTEAFFGQGTRLTVV.

The V call is TRBV2, the J call TRBJ1-1; no clear D. The germline V gene has CDR1 SNHLY and CDR2 FYNNEI. V was cut by 6 bases and J by 3 bases, with 14 bases left in between. The CDR3 sequence is 14 residues long. As DNA, the CDR3 is TGTGCCAGCAGGAAGACCTCGGGATACACTGAAGCTTTCTTT. It is translated as CASRKTSGYTEAFF.

This clone turned up a few times. The V call is TRBV18, the J call TRBJ2-1, with TRBD2 matching over 12 bases. Germline V gene sequence: CDR1 KGHSH, CDR2 LQKENI. J lost 12 bases, V lost 6 bases, and 12 bases had no gene match. The CDR3 has 15 residues. The CDR3 loop reads CASSPSGGARPVQFF. The DNA of the CDR3 is TGTGCCAGCTCGCCTAGCGGGGGGGCTCGCCCGGTGCAGTTCTTC.

This chain uses TRBV28 with TRBJ2-7, with no clear D. Trimming removed 5 bases at V and 2 bases at J, with 7 bases between. Germline-derived CDR1 and CDR2 are MDHEN and SYDVKM. The CDR3 is made up of 12 amino acids. The CDR3 DNA follows: TGTGCCAGCAGTGTCCTACCCTACGAGCAGTACTTC. Its translation is CASSVLPYEQYF.

This chain uses TRBV5-8 with TRBJ1-5; tentative D call: TRBD1 (6 bases). Germline V gives CDR1 SGHTS, CDR2 YDEGEE. The CDR3 consists of 14 residues. V lost 5 bases to trimming and J lost 5 bases, with 14 bases between them. The CDR3 region is CASRPRGSDQPQHF. The CDR3, as DNA: TGTGCCAGCAGACCCAGGGGTAGTGATCAGCCCCAGCATTTT. The whole variable domain, remainder taken from reference TRBV5-8 and TRBJ1-5, is EAGVTQSPTHLIKTRGQQATLRCSPISGHTSVYWYQQALGLGLQFLLWYDEGEERNRGNFPPRFSGRQFPNYSSELNVNALELEDSALYLCASRPRGSDQPQHFGDGTRLSIL.

J is TRBJ1-3 and V is TRBV18, with D maybe TRBD1 (5 bases). Deletions cut 3 bases from V and 2 bases from J, with 11 bases between. The CDR3 extends over 15 amino acids. CDR1 KGHSH and CDR2 LQKENI come from the germline V gene. In nucleotides, the CDR3 is TGTGCCAGCTCACCGGGGGTCCCTGCTGGAAACACCATATATTTT. Amino acids: CASSPGVPAGNTIYF.

The CDR3 loop reads CASSLAGTGVQPQHF. In DNA form, the CDR3 reads TGTGCCAGCAGCTTAGCAGGGACAGGGGTTCAGCCCCAGCATTTT. V and J are TRBV7-9 and TRBJ1-5; 10 bases match TRBD1. The V gene's germline CDR1 is SEHNR and CDR2 FQNEAQ (reference sequence). This CDR3 has 15 residues. V gave up 0 bases and J gave up 6 bases; unmatched junction bases: 2.

This sequence joins TRBV15 and TRBJ1-6, with a tentative D call TRBD1 (5 bases). The CDR3 covers 13 residues. Germline V gene data show CDR1 as LNHNV and CDR2 as YYDKDF (reference sequence). The V gene lost 3 bases and the J gene lost 15 bases, with 15 bases spanning the gap. The CDR3 DNA reads as TGTGCCACCAGCAGGGGGGAGTCCGACCTCCTCCACTTT. Its protein is CATSRGESDLLHF.